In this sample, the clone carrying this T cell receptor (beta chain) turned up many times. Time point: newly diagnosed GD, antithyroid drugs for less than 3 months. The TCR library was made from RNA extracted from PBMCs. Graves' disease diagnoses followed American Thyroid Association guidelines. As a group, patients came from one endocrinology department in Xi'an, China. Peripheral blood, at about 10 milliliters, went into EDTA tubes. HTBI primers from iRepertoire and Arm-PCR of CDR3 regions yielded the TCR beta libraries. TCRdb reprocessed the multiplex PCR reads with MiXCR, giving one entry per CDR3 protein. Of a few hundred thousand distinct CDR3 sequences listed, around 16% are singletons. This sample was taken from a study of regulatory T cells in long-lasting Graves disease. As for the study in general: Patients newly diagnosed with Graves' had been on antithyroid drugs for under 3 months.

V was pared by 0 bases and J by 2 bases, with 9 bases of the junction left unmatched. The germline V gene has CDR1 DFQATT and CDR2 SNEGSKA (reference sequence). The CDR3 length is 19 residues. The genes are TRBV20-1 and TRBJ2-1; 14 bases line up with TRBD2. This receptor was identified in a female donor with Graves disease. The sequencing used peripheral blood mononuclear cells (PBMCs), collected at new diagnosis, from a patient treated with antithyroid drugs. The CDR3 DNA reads TGCAGTGCTAGAGATTCGTACGGGACTAGCGGGAGACCCTACAATGAGCAGTTCTTC. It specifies CSARDSYGTSGRPYNEQFF.